Presented here are 6 T cell receptor beta chains from one specimen sequenced in a study of T cells in Graves' hyperthyroidism and ophthalmopathy. Using RNA transcripts as the source, TCR beta CDR3 regions were amplified. Researchers ran a first-round RT-PCR on the TCR CDR3 using the HTBI primer set. TCRdb independently ran MiXCR on the multiplex PCR reads; one entry per CDR3 protein. The sample yields about 280,000 distinct CDR3 sequences, around a quarter seen once. Sequencing was performed on blood. These TCRs come from a man aged 35 to 55 with Graves' hyperthyroidism that later progressed to Graves' ophthalmopathy.

Written as DNA, the CDR3 is TGTGCCTGGAACAGGGTAGGCACTGAAGCTTTCTTT. Protein product: CAWNRVGTEAFF. The chain joins TRBV30 to TRBJ1-1; D possibly corresponds to TRBD1 (6 bases). V was trimmed by 4 bases and J by 4 bases, leaving 10 bases between them. Germline CDR1 is GTSNPN and CDR2 is SVGIG (reference sequence). CDR3 length: 12 residues.

This clonotype occurred many times. The chain is built from TRBV20-1 and TRBJ2-5; D gene ambiguous. This CDR3 contains 13 residues. Germline lookup yields CDR1 DFQATT and CDR2 SNEGSKA (reference sequence). V was shortened by 6 bases and J by 5 bases, with 16 bases between the two germline ends. CDR3 amino acids: CSAQSRPMETQYF. In nucleotides, the CDR3 is TGCAGTGCCCAGTCCCGTCCTATGGAGACCCAGTACTTC.

This clonotype showed up many times. The chain carries TRBV4-2 and TRBJ2-5; 15 bases align to TRBD2. This CDR3 is 17 amino acids long. Germline V gives CDR1 LGHNA, CDR2 YNFKEQ. V gave up 4 bases and J gave up 1 base; unmatched junction bases: 4. The CDR3 loop is CASSRTSGRVFQETQYF. In nucleotides, the CDR3 is TGTGCCAGCAGCCGGACTAGCGGGAGGGTGTTCCAAGAGACCCAGTACTTC.

This clonotype occurred many times. The chain links TRBV7-9 to TRBJ1-1, with TRBD1 identical over 10 bases. This CDR3 spans 18 amino acids. The germline gives CDR1 SEHNR, CDR2 FQNEAQ (reference sequence). After removal of 5 bases from V and 1 base from J, the junction contained 13 bases not matched to a gene. The CDR3 region has the DNA TGTGCCAGCAGCGTAGGGACCCGGGACAGGGGCCCGAACACTGAAGCTTTCTTT. It translates to CASSVGTRDRGPNTEAFF.

This clonotype occurred many times. This chain's CDR3 is CASSLGTGGGLDEQYF. The CDR3 nucleotides read TGTGCCAGCAGTTTAGGGACAGGGGGCGGGTTAGACGAGCAGTACTTC. The chain recombines TRBV12-3 or TRBV12-4 with TRBJ2-7; 11 bases are a match to TRBD1. Trimming removed 1 base from V and 5 bases from J; junction bases left unmatched: 7. This CDR3 is 16 amino acids long.

Ten or more counts support this clonotype. V gene TRBV18 combines with J gene TRBJ2-7; no definite D call. The CDR3 has 15 residues. Germline V gene data show CDR1 as KGHSH and CDR2 as LQKENI. V dropped 0 bases and J dropped 2 bases, with 11 bases sitting between them. The CDR3 DNA reads TGTGCCAGCTCACCACCAGCTGGTACCCCCTACGAGCAGTACTTC. Translation gives CASSPPAGTPYEQYF.